The clone carrying this T cell receptor (beta chain) was found a few times. TCRdb reprocessed the RT-PCR reads with MiXCR, giving one entry per CDR3 protein. Of 800,000 to 1,000,000 distinct CDR3 sequences listed, roughly 18% were seen once; the top ten hold around 6%. The record originates from a study of patients and donors after allogeneic stem cell transplantation. This CDR3 has 14 residues. V shed 6 bases, J shed 11 bases, and the junction held 13 bases outside the gene matches. The clonotype originates from a human donor who was either an allogeneic HSCT recipient or a stem cell or donor lymphocyte infusion donor (not recorded which). It is not recorded whose cells these are; they may come from a transplant donor. The material sequenced was blood, either unsorted or a sorted T cell fraction (not recorded which). This chain connects TRBV12-3 or TRBV12-4 to TRBJ1-2; 9 nucleotides line up with TRBD1. The CDR3 is CASSPPGQGWWYTF. The CDR3 DNA follows: TGTGCCAGCAGCCCCCCGGGACAGGGTTGGTGGTACACCTTC.